This note documents a single TCR beta chain sequence. The sort gate was single viable CD3+CD4+CD8-CD45RO+ cells for memory CD4+ T cells. The repertoire was sequenced with immunoSEQ multiplex PCR; TCRdb's copy has only in-frame clones and lacks some. Among 56,000 or so clones listed, 80% were seen once. This entry is derived from a study of memory CD4+ T cells and cytomegalovirus serostatus. Across the study: This sample comes from healthy Belgian adults, 9 CMV seropositive, around 26 seronegative.

Germline CDR1 is MNHEY and CDR2 is SVGAGI. This CDR3 has 12 amino acids. V was cut by 2 bases and J by 7 bases, with 5 bases left in between. V and J are TRBV6-5 and TRBJ2-2; D assignment may be TRBD1 or TRBD2 (5 bases each). The receptor's source is an adult in good health and CMV-seronegative. Some clones in this sample may be carry-over from other donors' samples. Sequencing used memory CD4+ T cells from blood. The CDR3 DNA reads TGTGCCAGCAGTTACGGGGGCGGGGAGCTGTTTTTT. Amino acid sequence: CASSYGGGELFF.